The 8 T cell receptor beta chains in this list originate from one sample, sequenced in a study of shared clonotypes between healthy human individuals (dated by TCRdb to 2020 to 2022). For the CD8 naive samples, CD45RO-negative cells were positively selected for CCR7, yielding a CD45RA+CCR7+ population from which TemRA cells were excluded. Receptor libraries were prepared by the immunoSEQ multiplex PCR assay. TCRdb limited this immuneACCESS table to in-frame rearrangements with V and J called. A share of clones is missing; checked studies link under half to unresolved V genes, and the rest is unexplained. Recorded for this sample are about 1.9 million clones; around 95% of them occurred a single time. The ten largest account for 1.5% to 2% of the sample. Material: naive CD8+ T cells from PBMCs. The cell subset or site label here, explained by the study, means: CD45RA+CCR7+. The receptors were gathered from a man younger than 35 in good health. Some clones in this sample may be carry-over from other donors' samples.

The chain links TRBV28 to TRBJ2-1, with D maybe TRBD1 (5 bases). Germline values: CDR1 MDHEN, CDR2 SYDVKM. Deletions cut 2 bases from V and 9 bases from J, with 5 bases between. CDR3 size: 11 residues. The CDR3 loop is CASSLRGEQFF. The CDR3, as DNA: TGTGCCAGCAGTTTAAGGGGTGAGCAGTTCTTC. The whole variable domain, remainder taken from reference TRBV28 and TRBJ2-1, is DVKVTQSSRYLVKRTGEKVFLECVQDMDHENMFWYRQDPGLGLRLIYFSYDVKMKEKGDIPEGYSVSREKKERFSLILESASTNQTSMYLCASSLRGEQFFGPGTRLTVL.

The chain employs TRBV7-9 and TRBJ1-1; no clear D gene. The CDR3 covers 15 residues. Germline V gives CDR1 SEHNR, CDR2 FQNEAQ (reference sequence). Trimming shortened V by 3 bases and J by 1 base, and 12 bases separated the two germline ends. CDR3 loop: CASSLTDAKNTEAFF. Here the CDR3 DNA reads TGTGCCAGCAGCTTGACTGACGCTAAGAACACTGAAGCTTTCTTT.

This chain links TRBV30 with TRBJ2-3; 9 positions match TRBD2. J lost 6 bases, V lost 4 bases, and 17 bases had no gene match. Germline CDR1 is GTSNPN and CDR2 is SVGIG (reference sequence). There are 17 residues in the CDR3. The CDR3 region has the DNA TGTGCCTGGACCACACTTAGCGGGAGTAGAGGGGGGGATACGCAGTATTTT. It specifies CAWTTLSGSRGGDTQYF.

The chain carries TRBV27 and TRBJ2-3, with 7 nucleotides matching TRBD1. V lost 8 bases to trimming and J lost 1 base; unmatched junction nucleotides: 3. Per germline, CDR1 MNHEY and CDR2 SMNVEV (reference sequence). The CDR3 consists of 13 residues. CDR3 sequence: CASQDRGTDTQYF. CDR3 in DNA: TGTGCCAGCCAAGACAGGGGCACAGATACGCAGTATTTT.

V gene TRBV2 combines with J gene TRBJ1-1, with D tentatively TRBD1 (6 bases). Germline lookup yields CDR1 SNHLY and CDR2 FYNNEI. Trimming stripped 2 bases from V and 0 bases from J, with 10 bases between. The CDR3 is 15 amino acids. This chain's CDR3 is CASSERGPLNTEAFF. CDR3 bases: TGTGCCAGCAGTGAACGGGGGCCGTTGAACACTGAAGCTTTCTTT.

The chain combines TRBV19 with TRBJ1-5; D is possibly TRBD1 (6 bases). V was pared by 4 bases and J by 4 bases, with 14 bases between. From germline, CDR1 is LNHDA and CDR2 SQIVND (reference sequence). This CDR3 is 15 amino acids long. For the CDR3, the DNA is TGTGCCAGTAGTACCCTGGGGGGCCTAAATCAGCCCCAGCATTTT. It specifies CASSTLGGLNQPQHF.

This rearrangement joins TRBV2 to TRBJ2-1; no definite D call. Germline V gene data show CDR1 as SNHLY and CDR2 as FYNNEI. The ends were cut back, 7 bases at V and 14 bases at J, with 18 bases in the middle. This CDR3 is 12 amino acids long. CDR3 nucleotide sequence: TGTGCCAGCAAGGATGTCCGGTTCGGAAAGTTCTTC. This encodes CASKDVRFGKFF.

The V call is TRBV28, the J call TRBJ2-1, with D tentatively TRBD1 (6 bases). Germline assignment: CDR1 MDHEN and CDR2 SYDVKM. The CDR3 consists of 13 residues. Trimming removed 10 bases at V and 2 bases at J, with 12 bases between. CDR3 DNA sequence: TGTGCCACTCGGGACACTACCTACAATGAGCAGTTCTTC. This sequence encodes CATRDTTYNEQFF.